A single sample is the source of the 4 T cell receptor beta chains below, sequenced in a study of blood T cells in healthy people across ages. For the second PCR, which ran for roughly 6 to 12 cycles, a sample-barcoded 5' primer and a J-beta primer mix were used. Via MiXCR, TCRdb re-called the 5' RACE reads, giving one row per CDR3 protein. The sample has hundreds of thousands of distinct CDR3 sequences, roughly 58% seen once. Sequenced input: blood. The source of these receptors is a man in his sixties in good health.

The chain couples TRBV28 to TRBJ2-5; weak D call: TRBD2 (6 bases). The CDR3 is 13 amino acids. V was shortened by 9 bases and J by 0 bases, with 11 bases between the two germline ends. Per germline, CDR1 MDHEN and CDR2 SYDVKM. CDR3: CASQPGDQETQYF. The CDR3 coding sequence is TGTGCCAGTCAGCCGGGGGACCAAGAGACCCAGTACTTC.

This rearrangement joins TRBV4-1 to TRBJ1-4; D may be TRBD1 (6 bases). This CDR3 spans 16 amino acids. Looked up from germline, CDR1 is MGHRA and CDR2 is YSYEKL. The V gene lost 1 base and the J gene lost 9 bases, with 18 bases spanning the gap. CDR3 loop: CASSQGPGAGGKKLFF. Here the CDR3 DNA reads TGCGCCAGCAGCCAAGGGCCGGGGGCCGGCGGAAAAAAACTGTTTTTT.

The genes are TRBV3-1 and TRBJ2-3, with D perhaps TRBD1 or TRBD2 (5 bases each). Trimming shortened V by 0 bases and J by 3 bases, and 16 bases separated the two germline ends. The CDR3 consists of 17 residues. Per the germline V gene, CDR1 is LGHDT and CDR2 is YNNKEL (reference sequence). The CDR3 reads CASSQDPGAAGTDTQYF. The CDR3 DNA reads as TGTGCCAGCAGCCAAGATCCCGGGGCAGCAGGGACAGATACGCAGTATTTT.

The CDR3: CASSLYRVNTEAFF. In DNA form, the CDR3 reads TGTGCCAGCAGCTTATATAGGGTTAACACTGAAGCTTTCTTT. The chain joins TRBV7-2 to TRBJ1-1; D not certain. The CDR3 extends over 14 amino acids. V was pared by 2 bases and J by 2 bases, with 9 bases between. Germline CDR1 is SGHTA and CDR2 is FQGNSA.